This entry describes one T cell receptor (beta chain). The antigen is not known. V dropped 4 bases and J dropped 8; count of bases not matched to a gene: 10. Germline CDR1 SGHKS, CDR2 YYEKEE (reference sequence). There are 14 residues in the CDR3. This entry comes from a study of cytomegalovirus exposure and HLA in healthy donors. For the study at large: Membership in the Caucasian-associated ancestry cluster was found for around 81% of nearly 400 genotyped donors. Study-wide results and limits: Some V segments (TRBV6-2 and TRBV6-3 among them) were excluded as indistinguishable. In a later analysis, TCR beta V- and J-gene trimming was associated with a missense DCLRE1C variant.

The PCR was carried out with 60 Vbeta primers and 13 Jbeta primers. Produced via immunoSEQ multiplex PCR; TCRdb's table is partial and in-frame only. The sample totals roughly 120,000 clones; its top ten clones hold around 2.7%. Sequencing used PBMCs. The TCR was taken from a man younger than 45 in good health and CMV-seronegative. The V and J genes are TRBV5-5 and TRBJ1-2, with 8 positions matching TRBD1. For the CDR3, the DNA is TGTGCCAGCAGCCCCTGGACAGGGATGAAGGGCTACACCTTC. It is translated as CASSPWTGMKGYTF.